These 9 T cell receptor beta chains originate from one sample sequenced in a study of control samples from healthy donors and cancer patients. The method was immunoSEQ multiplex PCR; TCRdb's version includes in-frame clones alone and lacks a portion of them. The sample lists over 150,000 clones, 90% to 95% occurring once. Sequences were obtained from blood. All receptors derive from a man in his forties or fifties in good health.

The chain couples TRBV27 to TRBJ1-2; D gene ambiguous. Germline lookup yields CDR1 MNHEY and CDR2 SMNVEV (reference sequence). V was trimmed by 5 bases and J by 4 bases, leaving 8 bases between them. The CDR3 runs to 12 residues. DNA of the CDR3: TGTGCCAGCAGTAAGTCTGGCTATGGCTACACCTTC. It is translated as CASSKSGYGYTF.

The CDR3 sequence: CASSEQGVNTEAFF. Written as DNA, the CDR3 is TGCGCCAGCAGCGAACAGGGGGTAAACACTGAAGCTTTCTTT. The rearrangement links TRBV4-3 to TRBJ1-1; the match to TRBD1 covers 8 bases. Trimming removed 5 bases from V and 2 bases from J; junction bases left unmatched: 4. The CDR3 is made up of 14 amino acids. The V gene's germline CDR1 is LGHNA and CDR2 YSLEER.

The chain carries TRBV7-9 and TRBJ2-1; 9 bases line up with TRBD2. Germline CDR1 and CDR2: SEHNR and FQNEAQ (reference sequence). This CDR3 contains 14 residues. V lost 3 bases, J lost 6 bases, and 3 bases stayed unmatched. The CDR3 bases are TGTGCCAGCAGCTTGACTAGCGGTGGCAATGAGCAGTTCTTC. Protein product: CASSLTSGGNEQFF.

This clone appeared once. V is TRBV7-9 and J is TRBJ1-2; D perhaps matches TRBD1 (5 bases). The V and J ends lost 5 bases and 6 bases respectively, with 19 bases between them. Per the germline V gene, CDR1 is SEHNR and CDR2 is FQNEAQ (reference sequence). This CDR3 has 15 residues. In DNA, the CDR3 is TGTGCCAGCAGCCCCAAACAGGAGATCCTTAATGGCTACACCTTC. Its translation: CASSPKQEILNGYTF.

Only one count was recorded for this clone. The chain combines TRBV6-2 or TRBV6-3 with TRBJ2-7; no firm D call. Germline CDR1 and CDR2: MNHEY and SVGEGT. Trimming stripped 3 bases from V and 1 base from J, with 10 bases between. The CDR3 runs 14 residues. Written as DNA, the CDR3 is TGTGCCAGCAGTTATAGTCCGGATTCCTACGAGCAGTACTTC. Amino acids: CASSYSPDSYEQYF.

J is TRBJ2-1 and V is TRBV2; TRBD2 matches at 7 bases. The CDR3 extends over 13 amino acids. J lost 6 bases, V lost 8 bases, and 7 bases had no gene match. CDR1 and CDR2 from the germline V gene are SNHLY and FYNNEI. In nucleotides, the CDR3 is TGTGCCAGCGCCCGGGAGGCCCGCAATGAGCAGTTCTTC. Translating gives CASAREARNEQFF.

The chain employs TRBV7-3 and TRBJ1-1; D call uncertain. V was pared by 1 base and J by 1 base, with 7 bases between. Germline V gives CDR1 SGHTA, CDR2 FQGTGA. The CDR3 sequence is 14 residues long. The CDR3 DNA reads TGTGCCAGCAGCTTAAGCGGCCCGAACACTGAAGCTTTCTTT. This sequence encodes CASSLSGPNTEAFF.

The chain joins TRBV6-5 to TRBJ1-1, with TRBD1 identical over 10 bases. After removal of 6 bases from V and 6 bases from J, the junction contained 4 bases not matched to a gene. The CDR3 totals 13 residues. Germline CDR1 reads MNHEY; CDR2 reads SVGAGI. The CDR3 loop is CASSDGTGAEAFF. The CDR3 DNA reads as TGTGCCAGCAGCGATGGGACAGGGGCTGAAGCTTTCTTT.

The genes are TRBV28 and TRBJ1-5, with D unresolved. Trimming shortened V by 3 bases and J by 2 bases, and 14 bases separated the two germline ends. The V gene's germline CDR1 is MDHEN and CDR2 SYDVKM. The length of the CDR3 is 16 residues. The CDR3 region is CASSFQESPGNQPQHF. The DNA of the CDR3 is TGTGCCAGCAGTTTCCAGGAGAGCCCAGGCAATCAGCCCCAGCATTTT.